These 15 T cell receptor beta chains share one sample of origin, sequenced in a study of T cell repertoires in cytomegalovirus infection. In TCRdb, the reads were re-called with MiXCR into one record per CDR3 protein. The data contain 310,000 or so distinct CDR3 sequences, about a sixth of them singletons. Material for sequencing was PBMCs. The receptors originated from a human donor in good health (CMV status not recorded). Some clones in this sample may be carry-over from other donors' samples.

This clonotype was counted at least ten times. The genes are TRBV6-1 and TRBJ2-5; 7 bases fit TRBD1. The germline V gene has CDR1 MNHNS and CDR2 SASEGT. The junction had 13 bases not matched to a gene; V was cut back by 5 bases and J by 4 bases. This CDR3 region has 16 residues. The DNA for the CDR3 is TGTGCCAGCAGTTCGACAGGGTTTGGTGGTCGAGAGACCCAGTACTTC. Its translation: CASSSTGFGGRETQYF.

The chain is built from TRBV20-1 and TRBJ1-1; D perhaps matches TRBD1 (5 bases). This CDR3 is 16 amino acids long. The germline V gene encodes CDR1 DFQATT and CDR2 SNEGSKA (reference sequence). V gave up 1 base and J gave up 3 bases, with 18 bases separating them. CDR3 nucleotide sequence: TGCAGTGCTAGAGGAGTACCAGGGCAGACGGACACTGAAGCTTTCTTT. This sequence encodes CSARGVPGQTDTEAFF.

This clonotype occurred a few times. V gene TRBV10-3 combines with J gene TRBJ1-5; 7 positions match TRBD1. The CDR3 has 14 amino acids. Germline V lookup: CDR1 ENHRY, CDR2 SYGVKD. Germline trimming cut 2 bases from V and 7 bases from J; bases unmatched to any gene: 5. DNA of the CDR3: TGTGCCATCAGTGAGCAGACAGGGTCCCAGCCCCAGCATTTT. Its protein is CAISEQTGSQPQHF.

This clonotype was detected many times. The gene calls are TRBV2 and TRBJ2-5; D is perhaps TRBD2 (6 bases). In germline, CDR1 is SNHLY, CDR2 FYNNEI. V lost 7 bases, J lost 5 bases, and 20 bases lay in between. The CDR3 has 15 amino acids. The CDR3 DNA reads TGTGCCAGCACTCCGGACTACGTGTTTGGGGAGACCCAGTACTTC. This codes for CASTPDYVFGETQYF.

There are many counts of this clonotype. This chain links TRBV11-2 with TRBJ2-7; TRBD2 matches at 7 bases. Germline assignment: CDR1 SGHAT and CDR2 FQNNGV. After removal of 1 base from V and 5 bases from J, the junction contained 8 bases not matched to a gene. This CDR3 contains 15 residues. DNA for the CDR3: TGTGCCAGCAGCTTAGGTCAACCACGGGGGGACGAGCAGTACTTC. Protein sequence: CASSLGQPRGDEQYF.

This clonotype was detected ten times or more. The J gene is TRBJ1-5, the V gene TRBV7-9; D ambiguous. Deletions cut 5 bases from V and 0 bases from J, with 8 bases between. The CDR3 sequence is 14 residues long. Germline CDR1 is SEHNR and CDR2 is FQNEAQ (reference sequence). CDR3 region: CASSKDGSNQPQHF. In nucleotides, the CDR3 is TGTGCCAGCAGCAAGGACGGTAGCAATCAGCCCCAGCATTTT.

The sample holds many counts of this clonotype. The chain uses TRBV7-8 and TRBJ1-6; 9 bases line up with TRBD1. CDR3 size: 20 residues. V gave up 1 base and J gave up 3 bases; unmatched junction bases: 13. Germline V gene sequence: CDR1 SGHVS, CDR2 FQNEAQ. DNA of the CDR3: TGTGCCAGCAGCTTAGAAACGTTGGGACAGGGCACAAACTATAATTCACCCCTCCACTTT. Its translation is CASSLETLGQGTNYNSPLHF.

This clonotype was seen only a few times. The gene calls are TRBV20-1 and TRBJ1-2, with unresolved D. The germline V and J ends were trimmed by 0 bases and 4 bases, with 9 bases remaining between them. The length of the CDR3 is 13 residues. Germline V CDR1 and CDR2: DFQATT, SNEGSKA (reference sequence). The DNA of the CDR3 is TGCAGTGCTAGAGAACGACCGAGCTATGGCTACACCTTC. Its translation is CSARERPSYGYTF.

This clonotype was seen a few times. The rearrangement links TRBV28 to TRBJ1-2; 7 nucleotides match TRBD1. Germline V gene lookup returns CDR1 MDHEN and CDR2 SYDVKM. V shed 5 bases, J shed 8 bases, and the junction held 14 bases outside the gene matches. The CDR3 consists of 15 residues. CDR3 protein: CASSQRGRDLRGYTF. CDR3 in DNA: TGTGCCAGCAGTCAGAGGGGGCGCGATCTCCGAGGCTACACCTTC.

This clonotype was seen repeatedly, ten times or more. The chain has TRBV7-6 and TRBJ2-7; the D gene could be TRBD1 or TRBD2 (5 bases each). V was clipped by 0 bases and J by 2 bases, with 11 bases between them. Germline CDR1 is SGHVS and CDR2 is FNYEAQ. The CDR3 contains 15 residues. CDR3: CASSLAEGPTYEQYF. In nucleotides, the CDR3 is TGTGCCAGCAGCTTAGCAGAGGGACCAACCTACGAGCAGTACTTC.

In this sample, this clonotype turned up many times. The chain joins TRBV15 to TRBJ2-1, with 7 bases matching TRBD1. CDR3 length equals 19 residues. The germline V gene encodes CDR1 LNHNV and CDR2 YYDKDF (reference sequence). V lost 1 base, J lost 10 bases, and 22 bases stayed unmatched. CDR3 sequence: CATSRGSLRGQSEDREQFF. CDR3 coding DNA: TGTGCCACCAGCAGAGGGTCTCTAAGGGGACAGTCGGAGGATAGGGAGCAGTTCTTC.

There are many counts of this clonotype. The chain carries TRBV11-2 and TRBJ2-1; no clear D. The CDR3 has 13 residues. V was cut by 4 bases and J by 4 bases, with 8 bases left in between. The V gene's germline CDR1 is SGHAT and CDR2 FQNNGV. For the CDR3, the DNA is TGTGCCAGCAGCTCCCAGGTTTACAATGAGCAGTTCTTC. It encodes CASSSQVYNEQFF.

In its sample, this clonotype was seen a few times. The chain carries TRBV2 and TRBJ2-3; D is perhaps TRBD1 or TRBD2 (5 bases each). Germline CDR1 reads SNHLY; CDR2 reads FYNNEI. The ends were cut back, 7 bases at V and 2 bases at J, with 19 bases in the middle. The CDR3 has 16 residues. The chain's CDR3 is CASTTGTAMSTDTQYF. In DNA form, the CDR3 reads TGTGCCAGCACCACCGGGACGGCTATGTCCACAGATACGCAGTATTTT.

The chain couples TRBV28 to TRBJ2-7; D gene uncertain. Germline V gives CDR1 MDHEN, CDR2 SYDVKM. The CDR3 is made up of 14 amino acids. Trimming removed 4 bases at V and 6 bases at J, with 16 bases between. In DNA form, the CDR3 reads TGTGCCAGCAGTTCCGGAACAGTGGGCCGCGAGCAGTACTTC. Amino acid sequence: CASSSGTVGREQYF.

The rearrangement uses TRBV28 and TRBJ1-4; TRBD1 aligns across 8 bases. The ends lost 1 base at V and 1 base at J; junction bases unmatched: 5. The CDR3 loop spans 17 amino acids. In germline, CDR1 is MDHEN, CDR2 SYDVKM. The CDR3 DNA reads as TGTGCCAGCAGTTTATACCCACAGGGGGAAACTAATGAAAAACTGTTTTTT. Translation: CASSLYPQGETNEKLFF.